One sample yielded the 15 T cell receptor beta chains listed below, sequenced in a study of blood T cell repertoires in COVID-19 (dated by TCRdb to between 2020 and 2021). Libraries were constructed by the immunoSEQ multiplex PCR assay. TCRdb took this table from immuneACCESS and kept in-frame rearrangements with V and J called. Such tables lack part of the clones; where checked against another copy, unresolved V genes explain under half of the gap, and the rest is unexplained. This sample gives 350,000 to 400,000 clones in total; nearly 90% of them show up just once. Of the sample, around 7% falls within the top ten clones. The sample comprised peripheral blood. The receptors shown here come from a man aged 18 to 29 with active or convalescent COVID-19.

The chain joins TRBV4-1 to TRBJ2-5; 7 positions match TRBD2. The J segment lost 5 bases and the V segment lost 3 bases, leaving 6 bases of the junction unmatched. The CDR3 runs to 14 residues. Germline V gives CDR1 MGHRA, CDR2 YSYEKL. DNA for the CDR3: TGCGCCAGCAGCCAGGGAGGGGAGTTGGAGACCCAGTACTTC. Translating it yields CASSQGGELETQYF.

The chain joins TRBV6-2 or TRBV6-3 to TRBJ1-6; TRBD1 aligns across 9 bases. The CDR3 is made up of 17 amino acids. CDR1 is MNHEY, CDR2 SVGEGT, per germline. V dropped 6 bases and J dropped 7; count of bases not matched to a gene: 13. The CDR3 DNA reads as TGTGCCAGCAGCCCTCCCAGGACAGGGGCGAGGAATTCACCCCTCCACTTT. It yields the protein CASSPPRTGARNSPLHF.

This clone showed up just a few times. This sequence joins TRBV10-3 and TRBJ1-2; D uncertain. Trimming left V 4 bases short and J 1 base short, with 4 bases between. This CDR3 spans 12 amino acids. Per germline, CDR1 ENHRY and CDR2 SYGVKD. CDR3 in amino acids: CAISASNYGYTF. The CDR3 DNA reads as TGTGCCATCAGTGCCAGTAACTATGGCTACACCTTC.

The gene calls are TRBV7-9 and TRBJ2-5; 8 bases agree with TRBD2. This CDR3 is 16 amino acids long. In germline, CDR1 is SEHNR, CDR2 FQNEAQ (reference sequence). V shed 1 base and J 5 bases; nucleotides not matched to a gene: 9. The CDR3 DNA follows: TGTGCCAGCAGCTTAGGGGACGCGGGAGGTTACGAGACCCAGTACTTC. This sequence encodes CASSLGDAGGYETQYF.

This chain uses TRBV2 with TRBJ2-1; TRBD2 is a possible D gene (6 bases). The germline gives CDR1 SNHLY, CDR2 FYNNEI. The CDR3 contains 18 residues. V lost 6 bases and J lost 2, with 23 bases in between. The CDR3 loop is CASRVPALGTSTYNEQFF. CDR3 DNA: TGTGCCAGCAGGGTCCCCGCCCTCGGGACTTCGACCTACAATGAGCAGTTCTTC.

V is TRBV6-6 and J is TRBJ2-3, with TRBD1 as a possible D gene (6 bases). V was clipped by 7 bases and J by 10 bases, with 12 bases between them. The CDR3 consists of 11 residues. CDR1 is MNHNY and CDR2 is SVGAGI in the germline V gene (reference sequence). The CDR3 DNA sequence: TGTGCCAGCACCGAGCAGGGGCCGCAGTATTTT. This encodes CASTEQGPQYF.

This clone was recorded once. The V and J genes are TRBV6-5 and TRBJ1-4; D uncertain. The germline V gene has CDR1 MNHEY and CDR2 SVGAGI. The CDR3 runs 15 residues. The ends were cut back, 8 bases at V and 1 base at J, with 14 bases in the middle. The CDR3 protein is CASGRTGLTNEKLFF. The CDR3 region has the DNA TGTGCCAGCGGGAGGACGGGATTAACTAATGAAAAACTGTTTTTT.

V is TRBV10-1 and J is TRBJ1-4; D may be TRBD1 (6 bases). The ends were cut back, 6 bases at V and 4 bases at J, with 12 bases in the middle. The CDR3 runs to 14 residues. Germline CDR1 reads WNHNN; CDR2 reads SYGVQD (reference sequence). The CDR3 region is CASSQQGFNEKLFF. CDR3 DNA: TGCGCCAGCAGCCAACAGGGTTTTAATGAAAAACTGTTTTTT.

The V and J genes are TRBV6-2 or TRBV6-3 and TRBJ2-1, with D possibly TRBD2 on 5 matching bases. This CDR3 contains 15 residues. The V end lost 4 bases, the J end lost 0 bases, and 10 bases lay between the germline ends. Looked up from germline, CDR1 is MNHEY and CDR2 is SVGEGT. CDR3: CASSFRESSYNEQFF. In DNA, the CDR3 is TGTGCCAGCAGTTTTCGGGAAAGCTCCTACAATGAGCAGTTCTTC.

This clone was observed a single time. This chain connects TRBV24-1 to TRBJ2-4, with TRBD2 matching over 10 bases. V lost 0 bases, J lost 0 bases, and 7 bases stayed unmatched. The CDR3 runs 19 residues. Per germline, CDR1 KGHDR and CDR2 SFDVKD. The CDR3 region has the DNA TGTGCCACCAGTGATTTGTGCCTAGCGGGGGTACTAGCCAAAAACATTCAGTACTTC. Translating it yields CATSDLCLAGVLAKNIQYF.

This chain uses TRBV13 with TRBJ1-1, with D perhaps TRBD1 (5 bases). V lost 5 bases and J lost 0, with 13 bases in between. The CDR3 extends over 15 amino acids. CDR1 and CDR2 (germline): PRHDT, FYEKMQ (reference sequence). CDR3 in amino acids: CASSLTTVMNTEAFF. CDR3 coding DNA: TGTGCCAGCAGCCTTACGACAGTCATGAACACTGAAGCTTTCTTT.

The chain recombines TRBV6-6 with TRBJ1-1; 7 nucleotides match TRBD1. CDR3 size: 16 residues. Germline assignment: CDR1 MNHNY and CDR2 SVGAGI (reference sequence). J gave up 2 bases and V 1 base, and 7 bases lay outside the gene matches. CDR3 region: CASSYLPRDSNTEAFF. CDR3 DNA: TGTGCCAGCAGTTACTTACCCCGGGACAGCAACACTGAAGCTTTCTTT.

The chain links TRBV3-1 (or the pseudogene TRBV3-2) to TRBJ1-4, with 10 nucleotides matching TRBD1. V trimming: 2 bases; J trimming: 5 bases; junction bases outside the gene matches: 5. Germline CDR1 and CDR2: LGHDT and YNNKEL (reference sequence). This CDR3 has 16 residues. The CDR3, as DNA: TGTGCCAGCAGCCAACGGGGACAGGGGCTAAATGAAAAACTGTTTTTT. It codes for CASSQRGQGLNEKLFF.

The chain uses TRBV7-9 and TRBJ1-4; TRBD1 aligns across 8 bases. With 1 base clipped from V and 6 bases from J, the junction kept 7 bases outside the gene matches. The CDR3 is made up of 16 amino acids. Germline lookup yields CDR1 SEHNR and CDR2 FQNEAQ (reference sequence). CDR3 coding DNA: TGTGCCAGCAGCTTAGGGTCAGGGGGCGTTTATGAAAAACTGTTTTTT. Translation: CASSLGSGGVYEKLFF.

Comments on this clone: The sample contains more than one DNA sequence encoding this CDR3. The rearrangement uses TRBV27 and TRBJ1-1, with D possibly matching TRBD1 (5 bases). V shed 4 bases and J shed 5 bases, with 11 bases lying between them. The length of the CDR3 is 13 residues. Germline V gives CDR1 MNHEY, CDR2 SMNVEV (reference sequence). The CDR3 here is CASSSRGGTEAFF. The CDR3 region has the DNA TGTGCCAGCAGTTCCCGGGGGGGGACTGAAGCTTTCTTT.